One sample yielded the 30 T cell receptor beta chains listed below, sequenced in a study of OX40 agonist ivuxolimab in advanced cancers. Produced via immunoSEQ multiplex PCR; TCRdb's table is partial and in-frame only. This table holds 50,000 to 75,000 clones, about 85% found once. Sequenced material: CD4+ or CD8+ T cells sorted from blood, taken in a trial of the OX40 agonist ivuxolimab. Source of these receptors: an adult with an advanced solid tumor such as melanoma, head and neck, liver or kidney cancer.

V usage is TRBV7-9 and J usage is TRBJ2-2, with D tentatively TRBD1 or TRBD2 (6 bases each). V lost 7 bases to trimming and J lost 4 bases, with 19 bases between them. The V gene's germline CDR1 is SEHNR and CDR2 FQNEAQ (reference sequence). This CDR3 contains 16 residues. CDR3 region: CASNGGDQSVTGELFF. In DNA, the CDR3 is TGTGCCAGCAACGGGGGCGACCAATCCGTCACCGGGGAGCTGTTTTTT.

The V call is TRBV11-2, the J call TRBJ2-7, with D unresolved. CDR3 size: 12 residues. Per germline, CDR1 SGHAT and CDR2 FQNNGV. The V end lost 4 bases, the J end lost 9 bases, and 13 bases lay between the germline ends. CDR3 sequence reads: CASSSPVRVQYF. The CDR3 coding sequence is TGTGCCAGCAGCTCACCAGTAAGGGTGCAGTACTTC.

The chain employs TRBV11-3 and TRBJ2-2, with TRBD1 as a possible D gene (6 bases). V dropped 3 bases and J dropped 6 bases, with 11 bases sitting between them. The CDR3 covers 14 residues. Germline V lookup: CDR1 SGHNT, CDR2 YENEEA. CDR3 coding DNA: TGTGCCAGCAGCTTGGGGGCCCTAGCCGGGGAGCTGTTTTTT. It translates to CASSLGALAGELFF. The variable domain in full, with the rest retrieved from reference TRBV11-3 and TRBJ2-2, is EAGVVQSPRYKIIEKKQPVAFWCNPISGHNTLYWYLQNLGQGPELLIRYENEEAVDDSQLPKDRFSAERLKGVDSTLKIQPAELGDSAVYLCASSLGALAGELFFGEGSRLTVL.

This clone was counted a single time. The CDR3, as DNA: TGTGCCAGCAGCGTAGGCACAGGGAAAAACCCCGGGGAGCTGTTTTTT. This codes for CASSVGTGKNPGELFF. The chain couples TRBV9 to TRBJ2-2; tentative D call: TRBD1 (6 bases). Germline CDR1 SGDLS, CDR2 YYNGEE. V was pared by 0 bases and J by 6 bases, with 15 bases between. The CDR3 length is 16 residues.

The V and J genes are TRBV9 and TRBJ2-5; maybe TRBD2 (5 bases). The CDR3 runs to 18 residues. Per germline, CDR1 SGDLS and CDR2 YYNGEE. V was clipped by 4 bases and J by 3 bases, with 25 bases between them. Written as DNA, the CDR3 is TGTGCCAGCAGCCACAGACCTCGGACTCTTACGGCGGAAGAGACCCAGTACTTC. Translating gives CASSHRPRTLTAEETQYF. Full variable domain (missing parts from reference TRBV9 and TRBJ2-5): DSGVTQTPKHLITATGQRVTLRCSPRSGDLSVYWYQQSLDQGLQFLIQYYNGEERAKGNILERFSAQQFPDLHSELNLSSLELGDSALYFCASSHRPRTLTAEETQYFGPGTRLLVL.

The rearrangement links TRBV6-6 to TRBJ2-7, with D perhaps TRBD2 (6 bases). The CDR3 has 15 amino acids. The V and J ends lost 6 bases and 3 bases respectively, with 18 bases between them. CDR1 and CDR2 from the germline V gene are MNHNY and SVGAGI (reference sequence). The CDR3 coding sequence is TGTGCCAGCAGGGAGCTTGGGGTGGGGGGCTACGAGCAGTACTTC. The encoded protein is CASRELGVGGYEQYF.

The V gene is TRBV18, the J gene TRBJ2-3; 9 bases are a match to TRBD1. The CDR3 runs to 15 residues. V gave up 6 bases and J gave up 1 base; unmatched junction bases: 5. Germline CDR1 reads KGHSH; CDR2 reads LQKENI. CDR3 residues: CASSLTGGGTDTQYF. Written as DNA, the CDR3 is TGTGCCAGCTCTCTAACAGGGGGCGGCACAGATACGCAGTATTTT.

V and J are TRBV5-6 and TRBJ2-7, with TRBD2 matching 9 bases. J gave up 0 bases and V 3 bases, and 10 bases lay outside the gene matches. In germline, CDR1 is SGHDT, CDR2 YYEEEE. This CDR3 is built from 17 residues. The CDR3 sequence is CASSSWGLAGHSYEQYF. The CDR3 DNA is TGTGCCAGCAGCTCCTGGGGGCTAGCGGGGCACTCCTACGAGCAGTACTTC.

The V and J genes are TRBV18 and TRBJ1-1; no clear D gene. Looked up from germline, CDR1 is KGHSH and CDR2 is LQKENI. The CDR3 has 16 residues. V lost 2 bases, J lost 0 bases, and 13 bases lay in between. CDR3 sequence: CASSPSGPPLNTEAFF. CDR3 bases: TGTGCCAGCTCACCATCCGGCCCTCCCTTGAACACTGAAGCTTTCTTT.

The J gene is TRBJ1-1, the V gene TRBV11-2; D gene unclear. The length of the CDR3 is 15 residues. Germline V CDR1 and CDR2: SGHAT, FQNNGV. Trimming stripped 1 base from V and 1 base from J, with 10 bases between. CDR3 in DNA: TGTGCCAGCAGCTTAGGAACCAGGAGGAACACTGAAGCTTTCTTT. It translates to CASSLGTRRNTEAFF.

The DNA of the CDR3 is TGTGCCAGCAGCTTCGGGGGGGCAGATACGCAGTATTTT. It encodes CASSFGGADTQYF. The rearrangement joins TRBV13 to TRBJ2-3; 8 nucleotides align to TRBD2. Germline V lookup: CDR1 PRHDT, CDR2 FYEKMQ (reference sequence). The CDR3 length is 13 residues. Trimming cost V 3 bases and J 4 bases; bases outside gene matches: 0.

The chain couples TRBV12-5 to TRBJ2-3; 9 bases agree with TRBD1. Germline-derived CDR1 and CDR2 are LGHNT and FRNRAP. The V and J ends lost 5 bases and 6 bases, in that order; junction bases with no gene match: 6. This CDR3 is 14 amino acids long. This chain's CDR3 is CASGEQGARDTQYF. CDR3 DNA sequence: TGTGCTAGTGGTGAACAGGGGGCGAGGGATACGCAGTATTTT.

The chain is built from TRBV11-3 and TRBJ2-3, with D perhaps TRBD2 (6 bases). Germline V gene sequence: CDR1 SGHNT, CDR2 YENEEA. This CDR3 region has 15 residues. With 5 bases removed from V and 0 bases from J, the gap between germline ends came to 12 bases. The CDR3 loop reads CASSPLGTSTDTQYF. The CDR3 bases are TGTGCCAGCAGCCCCCTGGGGACTAGCACAGATACGCAGTATTTT.

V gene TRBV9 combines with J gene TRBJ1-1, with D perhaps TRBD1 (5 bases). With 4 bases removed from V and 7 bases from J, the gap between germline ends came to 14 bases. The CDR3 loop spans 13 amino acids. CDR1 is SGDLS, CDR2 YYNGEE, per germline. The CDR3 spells CASSSGTFVEAFF. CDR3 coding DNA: TGTGCCAGCAGCTCCGGGACGTTCGTTGAAGCTTTCTTT.

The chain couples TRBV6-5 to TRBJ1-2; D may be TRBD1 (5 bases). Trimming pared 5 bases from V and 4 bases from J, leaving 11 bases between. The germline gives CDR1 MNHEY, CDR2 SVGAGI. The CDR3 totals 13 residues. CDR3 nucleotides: TGTGCCAGCAGTCGACAGCTTTTCTATGGCTACACCTTC. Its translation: CASSRQLFYGYTF.

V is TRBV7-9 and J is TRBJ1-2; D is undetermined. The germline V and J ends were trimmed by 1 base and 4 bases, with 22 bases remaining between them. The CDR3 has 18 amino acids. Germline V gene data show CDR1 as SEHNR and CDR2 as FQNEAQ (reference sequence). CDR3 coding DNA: TGTGCCAGCAGCTTAGGGTTTGCCAGTCGCATCCCTTCCTATGGCTACACCTTC. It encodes CASSLGFASRIPSYGYTF.

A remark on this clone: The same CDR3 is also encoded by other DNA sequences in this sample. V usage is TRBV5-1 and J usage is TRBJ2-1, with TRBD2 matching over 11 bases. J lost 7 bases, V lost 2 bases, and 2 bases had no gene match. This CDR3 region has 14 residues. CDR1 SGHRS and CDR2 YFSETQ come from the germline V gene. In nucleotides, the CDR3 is TGCGCCAGCAGCTTACTAGCGGGGGAAAATGAGCAGTTCTTC. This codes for CASSLLAGENEQFF.

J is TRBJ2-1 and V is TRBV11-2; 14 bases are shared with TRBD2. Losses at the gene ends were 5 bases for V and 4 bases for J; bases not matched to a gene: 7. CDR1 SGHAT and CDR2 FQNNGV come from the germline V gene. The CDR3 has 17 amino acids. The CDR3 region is CASSGTSGGLAYNEQFF. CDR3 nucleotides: TGTGCCAGCAGCGGGACTAGCGGGGGCCTTGCGTACAATGAGCAGTTCTTC. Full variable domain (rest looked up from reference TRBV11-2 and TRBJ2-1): EAGVAQSPRYKIIEKRQSVAFWCNPISGHATLYWYQQILGQGPKLLIQFQNNGVVDDSQLPKDRFSAERLKGVDSTLKIQPAKLEDSAVYLCASSGTSGGLAYNEQFFGPGTRLTVL.

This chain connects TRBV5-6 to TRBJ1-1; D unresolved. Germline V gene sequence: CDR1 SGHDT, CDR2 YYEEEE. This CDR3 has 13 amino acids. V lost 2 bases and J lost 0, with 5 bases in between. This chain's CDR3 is CASSLWMNTEAFF. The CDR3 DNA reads TGTGCCAGCAGCTTATGGATGAACACTGAAGCTTTCTTT.

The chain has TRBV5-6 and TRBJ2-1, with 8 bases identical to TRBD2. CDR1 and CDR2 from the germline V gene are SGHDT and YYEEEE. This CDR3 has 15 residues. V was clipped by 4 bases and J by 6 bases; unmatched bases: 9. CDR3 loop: CASSPGGAEGNEQFF. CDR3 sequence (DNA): TGTGCCAGCAGCCCGGGGGGGGCCGAGGGCAATGAGCAGTTCTTC.

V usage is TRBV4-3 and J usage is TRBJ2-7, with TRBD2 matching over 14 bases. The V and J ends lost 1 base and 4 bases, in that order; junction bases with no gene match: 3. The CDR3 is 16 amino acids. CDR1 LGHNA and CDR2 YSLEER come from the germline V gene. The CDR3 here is CASSQGLAGGPYEQYF. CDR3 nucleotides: TGCGCCAGCAGCCAAGGACTAGCGGGGGGGCCGTACGAGCAGTACTTC.

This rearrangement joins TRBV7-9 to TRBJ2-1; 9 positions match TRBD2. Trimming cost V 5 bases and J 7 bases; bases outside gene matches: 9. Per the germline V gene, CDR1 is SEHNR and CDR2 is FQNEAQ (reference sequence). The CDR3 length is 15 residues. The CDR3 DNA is TGTGCCAGCAGCCCAAGCGGGGGGCAAAGAAATGAGCAGTTCTTC. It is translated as CASSPSGGQRNEQFF. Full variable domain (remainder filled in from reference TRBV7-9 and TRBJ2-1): DTGVSQNPRHKITKRGQNVTFRCDPISEHNRLYWYRQTLGQGPEFLTYFQNEAQLEKSRLLSDRFSAERPKGSFSTLEIQRTEQGDSAMYLCASSPSGGQRNEQFFGPGTRLTVL.

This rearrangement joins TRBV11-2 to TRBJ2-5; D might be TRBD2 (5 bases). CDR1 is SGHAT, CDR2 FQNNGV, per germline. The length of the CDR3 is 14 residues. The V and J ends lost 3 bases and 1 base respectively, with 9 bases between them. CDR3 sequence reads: CASSLTGFQETQYF. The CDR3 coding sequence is TGTGCCAGCAGCTTGACGGGGTTCCAAGAGACCCAGTACTTC.

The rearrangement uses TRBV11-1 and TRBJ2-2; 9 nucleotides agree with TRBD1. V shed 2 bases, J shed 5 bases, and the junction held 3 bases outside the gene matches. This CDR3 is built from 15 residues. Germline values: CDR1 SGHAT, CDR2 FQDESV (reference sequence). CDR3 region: CASSLLDRGTGELFF. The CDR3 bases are TGTGCCAGCAGCTTATTGGACAGGGGAACCGGGGAGCTGTTTTTT.

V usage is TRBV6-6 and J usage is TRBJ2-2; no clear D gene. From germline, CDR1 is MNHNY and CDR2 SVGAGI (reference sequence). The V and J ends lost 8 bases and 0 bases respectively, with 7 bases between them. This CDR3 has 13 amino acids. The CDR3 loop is CASVPANTGELFF. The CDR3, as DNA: TGTGCCAGCGTTCCAGCGAACACCGGGGAGCTGTTTTTT.

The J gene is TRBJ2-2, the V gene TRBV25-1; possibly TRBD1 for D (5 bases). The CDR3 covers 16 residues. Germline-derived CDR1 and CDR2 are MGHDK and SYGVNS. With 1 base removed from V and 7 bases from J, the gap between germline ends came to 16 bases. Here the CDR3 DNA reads TGTGCCAGCAGTGAATCCCCTGTTTTCAGGGACGGGGAGCTGTTTTTT. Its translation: CASSESPVFRDGELFF.

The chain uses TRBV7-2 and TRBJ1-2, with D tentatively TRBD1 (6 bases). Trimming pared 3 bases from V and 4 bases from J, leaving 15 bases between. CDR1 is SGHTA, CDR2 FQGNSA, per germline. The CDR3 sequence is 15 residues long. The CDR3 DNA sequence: TGTGCCAGCAGCTTCGACCAGGGGCTCCCCTATGGCTACACCTTC. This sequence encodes CASSFDQGLPYGYTF.

DNA of the CDR3: TGTGCCAGCTCCACCGGGGCCGCAGGTCAGCCCCAGCATTTT. Amino acids: CASSTGAAGQPQHF. The genes are TRBV25-1 and TRBJ1-5; D possibly corresponds to TRBD1 (5 bases). V lost 8 bases and J lost 6, with 17 bases in between. Germline lookup yields CDR1 MGHDK and CDR2 SYGVNS. The length of the CDR3 is 14 residues.

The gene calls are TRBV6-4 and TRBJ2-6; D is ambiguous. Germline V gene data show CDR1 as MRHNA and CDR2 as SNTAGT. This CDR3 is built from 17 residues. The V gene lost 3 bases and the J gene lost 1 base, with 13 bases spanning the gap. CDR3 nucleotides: TGTGCCAGCAGTGAAGCCTCAATAGGTTCTGGGGCCAACGTCCTGACTTTC. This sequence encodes CASSEASIGSGANVLTF.

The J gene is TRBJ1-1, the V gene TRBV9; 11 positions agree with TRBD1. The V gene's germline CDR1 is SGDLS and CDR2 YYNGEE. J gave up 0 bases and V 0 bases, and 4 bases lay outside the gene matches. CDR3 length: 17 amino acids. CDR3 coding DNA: TGTGCCAGCAGCGTAGCGGGACAGGGGGGAATGAACACTGAAGCTTTCTTT. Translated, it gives CASSVAGQGGMNTEAFF.